The 27 T cell receptor beta chains given below trace back to one sample, sequenced in a study of T cell repertoires in cytomegalovirus infection. TCRdb independently ran MiXCR on the reads; one entry per CDR3 protein. The sample carries a few hundred thousand distinct CDR3 sequences, approximately 22% recorded once. The sequencing sample was made of CD8+ T cells from PBMCs. These receptors were obtained from a human donor in good health (CMV status not recorded). Some clones in this sample may be carry-over from other donors' samples.

This chain uses TRBV15 with TRBJ1-1; D uncertain. Trimming left V 1 base short and J 0 bases short, with 9 bases between. The CDR3 runs 15 residues. CDR1 is LNHNV and CDR2 is YYDKDF in the germline V gene (reference sequence). CDR3 sequence: CATSRVRAMNTEAFF. In DNA form, the CDR3 reads TGTGCCACCAGCAGAGTACGGGCGATGAACACTGAAGCTTTCTTT.

Ten or more counts support this clonotype. The rearrangement joins TRBV11-2 to TRBJ2-7; TRBD1 aligns across 7 bases. Germline lookup yields CDR1 SGHAT and CDR2 FQNNGV. The V gene end was trimmed by 0 bases and the J gene end by 0 bases; junction bases not matched to a gene: 11. The CDR3 is 18 amino acids. The CDR3 region has the DNA TGTGCCAGCAGCTTAGAGGAGGTGACAGGGCCGGTCTCCTACGAGCAGTACTTC. It translates to CASSLEEVTGPVSYEQYF.

The chain carries TRBV12-3 or TRBV12-4 and TRBJ2-7; D remains unclear. The CDR3 runs to 12 residues. The germline V and J ends were trimmed by 10 bases and 1 base, with 11 bases remaining between them. The CDR3 is CATAIQSYEQYF. The CDR3 bases are TGTGCCACCGCAATCCAGTCCTACGAGCAGTACTTC.

The chain combines TRBV3-1 with TRBJ2-7; D unclear. The V gene lost 1 base and the J gene lost 6 bases, with 7 bases spanning the gap. Germline lookup yields CDR1 LGHDT and CDR2 YNNKEL (reference sequence). The CDR3 is 12 residues long. CDR3 protein: CASSQGASEQYF. CDR3 nucleotide sequence: TGTGCCAGCAGCCAAGGTGCTAGCGAGCAGTACTTC.

This clonotype appeared many times. This chain joins TRBV11-2 and TRBJ2-1; 13 positions match TRBD2. The J segment lost 10 bases and the V segment lost 5 bases, leaving 11 bases of the junction unmatched. Germline V CDR1 and CDR2: SGHAT, FQNNGV. This CDR3 spans 16 amino acids. CDR3 sequence: CASSILTSGGNKEQFF. As DNA, the CDR3 is TGTGCCAGCAGCATCTTGACTAGCGGGGGGAATAAGGAGCAGTTCTTC. The full variable domain, rest sourced from reference TRBV11-2 and TRBJ2-1, is EAGVAQSPRYKIIEKRQSVAFWCNPISGHATLYWYQQILGQGPKLLIQFQNNGVVDDSQLPKDRFSAERLKGVDSTLKIQPAKLEDSAVYLCASSILTSGGNKEQFFGPGTRLTVL.

The CDR3 nucleotides are TGTGCCAGCAGCGAAACCGGGGGGGCTGGAGAGACCCAGTACTTC. Translating it yields CASSETGGAGETQYF. The rearrangement uses TRBV7-9 and TRBJ2-5; 8 bases are shared with TRBD2. Germline V CDR1 and CDR2: SEHNR, FQNEAQ (reference sequence). V shed 5 bases, J shed 4 bases, and the junction held 9 bases outside the gene matches. This CDR3 comprises 15 residues. The full variable domain, completed using reference TRBV7-9 and TRBJ2-5, is DTGVSQNPRHKITKRGQNVTFRCDPISEHNRLYWYRQTLGQGPEFLTYFQNEAQLEKSRLLSDRFSAERPKGSFSTLEIQRTEQGDSAMYLCASSETGGAGETQYFGPGTRLLVL.

The chain couples TRBV28 to TRBJ1-1; D might be TRBD1 (5 bases). V shed 6 bases and J shed 6 bases, with 11 bases lying between them. Germline V gives CDR1 MDHEN, CDR2 SYDVKM. The CDR3 consists of 12 residues. This chain's CDR3 is CASSRGTSEAFF. The CDR3 nucleotides read TGTGCCAGCAGCCGGGGGACTTCTGAAGCTTTCTTT.

V and J are TRBV29-1 and TRBJ2-3; 7 bases align to TRBD2. After removal of 3 bases from V and 0 bases from J, the junction contained 9 bases not matched to a gene. The germline V gene has CDR1 SQVTM and CDR2 ANQGSEA. The CDR3 totals 16 residues. As DNA, the CDR3 is TGCAGCGTTGACGCGCGGGGGTTACCTAGCACAGATACGCAGTATTTT. It translates to CSVDARGLPSTDTQYF.

The J gene is TRBJ2-7, the V gene TRBV29-1; 7 bases are shared with TRBD1. V gave up 7 bases and J gave up 0 bases; unmatched junction bases: 0. The germline CDR1 and CDR2 sequences are SQVTM and ANQGSEA. The CDR3 length is 11 residues. The CDR3, as DNA: TGCAGCGCAGGGGGCTCCTACGAGCAGTACTTC. Amino acid sequence: CSAGGSYEQYF.

The chain combines TRBV5-6 with TRBJ2-2; D gene unclear. CDR3 length: 16 residues. Trimming removed 0 bases at V and 6 bases at J, with 15 bases between. Germline CDR1 is SGHDT and CDR2 is YYEEEE. The CDR3 sequence is CASSLAVFSRSGELFF. The CDR3 DNA follows: TGTGCCAGCAGCTTGGCTGTGTTTTCAAGGTCCGGGGAGCTGTTTTTT. Drawing the rest from reference TRBV5-6 and TRBJ2-2, the complete variable domain is DAGVTQSPTHLIKTRGQQVTLRCSPKSGHDTVSWYQQALGQGPQFIFQYYEEEERQRGNFPDRFSGHQFPNYSSELNVNALLLGDSALYLCASSLAVFSRSGELFFGEGSRLTVL.

This clonotype was seen only a few times. V and J are TRBV28 and TRBJ2-1; D uncertain. This CDR3 has 13 residues. V was shortened by 7 bases and J by 1 base, with 8 bases between the two germline ends. Looked up from germline, CDR1 is MDHEN and CDR2 is SYDVKM. The CDR3 region is CASIPDSYNEQFF. CDR3 coding DNA: TGTGCCAGCATTCCAGATTCCTACAATGAGCAGTTCTTC. The full variable domain, completed using reference TRBV28 and TRBJ2-1, is DVKVTQSSRYLVKRTGEKVFLECVQDMDHENMFWYRQDPGLGLRLIYFSYDVKMKEKGDIPEGYSVSREKKERFSLILESASTNQTSMYLCASIPDSYNEQFFGPGTRLTVL.

This clonotype was counted a few times. This chain connects TRBV20-1 to TRBJ2-1; 10 nucleotides line up with TRBD1. After removal of 5 bases from V and 4 bases from J, the junction contained 5 bases not matched to a gene. The CDR3 is made up of 14 amino acids. Germline loops: CDR1 DFQATT, CDR2 SNEGSKA (reference sequence). The CDR3 bases are TGCAGTGCTGACGGACAGGGGGGGTACAATGAGCAGTTCTTC. This gives the protein CSADGQGGYNEQFF.

This clonotype occurred a few times. One base away lies a much larger clone, so this may be a sequencing read error. The chain uses TRBV7-2 and TRBJ2-3, with 7 bases that match TRBD1. The CDR3 has 15 amino acids. Germline V gene lookup returns CDR1 SGHTA and CDR2 FQGNSA. Trimming removed 5 bases from V and 2 bases from J; junction bases left unmatched: 7. The CDR3 region has the DNA TGTGCCAGCAGCCCCGGGACAGCCAACACAGATACGCAGTATTTT. Protein product: CASSPGTANTDTQYF.

V and J are TRBV4-1 and TRBJ2-7; D could derive from TRBD1 or TRBD2 (5 bases each). V lost 4 bases and J lost 6, with 7 bases in between. The CDR3 loop spans 11 amino acids. Looked up from germline, CDR1 is MGHRA and CDR2 is YSYEKL. CDR3 protein: CASSRGTEQYF. As DNA, the CDR3 is TGCGCCAGCAGCCGAGGGACCGAGCAGTACTTC.

This clonotype was seen at least ten times. V is TRBV28 and J is TRBJ1-6, with 7 positions matching TRBD1. V shed 5 bases and J 9 bases; nucleotides not matched to a gene: 10. CDR1 and CDR2 (germline): MDHEN, SYDVKM. The CDR3 runs 15 residues. The CDR3 nucleotides are TGTGCCAGCAGTCTGGCGGCAGGGGGAGGTTCACCCCTCCACTTT. Its translation is CASSLAAGGGSPLHF.

The rearrangement uses TRBV20-1 and TRBJ1-2; tentative D call: TRBD1 (6 bases). The CDR3 sequence is 16 residues long. Germline V gives CDR1 DFQATT, CDR2 SNEGSKA (reference sequence). Trimming took off 0 bases at V and 4 bases at J, with 18 bases between the two ends. CDR3 DNA: TGCAGTGCTAGAGACACCCTGACAGGAACCCTCTATGGCTACACCTTC. Encoded protein: CSARDTLTGTLYGYTF.

This clonotype was seen more than once but under ten times. V gene TRBV20-1 combines with J gene TRBJ1-1; D perhaps matches TRBD1 (6 bases). The CDR3 runs 14 residues. V lost 6 bases to trimming and J lost 4 bases, with 18 bases between them. The germline gives CDR1 DFQATT, CDR2 SNEGSKA (reference sequence). The CDR3 spells CSAERGGSGTEAFF. CDR3 in DNA: TGCAGTGCCGAAAGAGGGGGGTCAGGCACTGAAGCTTTCTTT.

The sample holds a few counts of this clonotype. The V gene is TRBV7-9, the J gene TRBJ2-5; 8 bases are a match to TRBD2. The J segment lost 6 bases and the V segment lost 1 base, leaving 13 bases of the junction unmatched. From germline, CDR1 is SEHNR and CDR2 FQNEAQ (reference sequence). This CDR3 spans 17 amino acids. The DNA of the CDR3 is TGTGCCAGCAGCTTAGTCGCATCGGGGGGGAAAGGAAAGACCCAGTACTTC. It translates to CASSLVASGGKGKTQYF.

This clonotype was counted at least ten times. The V gene is TRBV7-6, the J gene TRBJ2-5, with TRBD2 matching over 8 bases. There are 16 residues in the CDR3. CDR1 is SGHVS and CDR2 is FNYEAQ in the germline V gene. Unmatched junction bases numbered 5, after V lost 1 base and J lost 1 base. CDR3: CASSLDIAGFQETQYF. The CDR3 coding sequence is TGTGCCAGCAGCTTAGATATAGCGGGGTTCCAAGAGACCCAGTACTTC.

This clonotype was recorded a few times. The chain employs TRBV2 and TRBJ1-2, with D unclear. The CDR3 is 14 amino acids. The V and J ends lost 4 bases and 5 bases respectively, with 14 bases between them. Per the germline V gene, CDR1 is SNHLY and CDR2 is FYNNEI. In DNA form, the CDR3 reads TGTGCCAGCAGTGCTCCAGGTTCCCGATATGGCTACACCTTC. It yields the protein CASSAPGSRYGYTF. The variable domain in full, with the rest retrieved from reference TRBV2 and TRBJ1-2, is EPEVTQTPSHQVTQMGQEVILRCVPISNHLYFYWYRQILGQKVEFLVSFYNNEISEKSEIFDDQFSVERPDGSNFTLKIRSTKLEDSAMYFCASSAPGSRYGYTFGSGTRLTVV.

This clonotype was counted only a few times. The CDR3 nucleotides read TGTGCCAGCTCCGGAGGCACCTCCTATGGCTACACCTTC. It codes for CASSGGTSYGYTF. The chain employs TRBV6-6 and TRBJ1-2; no firm D call. Trimming stripped 8 bases from V and 4 bases from J, with 14 bases between. The CDR3 has 13 residues. Germline lookup yields CDR1 MNHNY and CDR2 SVGAGI (reference sequence).

A few counts support this clonotype. J is TRBJ2-5 and V is TRBV9; 9 bases fit TRBD2. Germline values: CDR1 SGDLS, CDR2 YYNGEE. The V segment lost 0 bases and the J segment 5 bases; nucleotides outside the gene matches: 11. CDR3 length: 17 amino acids. The CDR3 reads CASSVESSGGLDETQYF. CDR3 DNA sequence: TGTGCCAGCAGCGTAGAGAGTAGCGGGGGATTGGACGAGACCCAGTACTTC.

This clonotype occurred many times. The chain links TRBV20-1 to TRBJ2-7; D is unclear. CDR3 length equals 13 residues. Germline loops: CDR1 DFQATT, CDR2 SNEGSKA (reference sequence). Trimming stripped 5 bases from V and 0 bases from J, with 11 bases between. In nucleotides, the CDR3 is TGCAGTGCTGTGGGCTACCTCTCCTACGAGCAGTACTTC. It specifies CSAVGYLSYEQYF.

The genes are TRBV29-1 and TRBJ1-1, with D tentatively TRBD1 (5 bases). CDR1 is SQVTM, CDR2 ANQGSEA, per germline. The CDR3 has 11 amino acids. V lost 4 bases and J 6 bases, leaving 9 bases between the germline ends. DNA for the CDR3: TGCAGCGTTGTGGGGGAAGCTGAAGCTTTCTTT. Its translation: CSVVGEAEAFF. Combining the CDR3 with reference TRBV29-1 and TRBJ1-1 gives the whole variable domain SAVISQKPSRDICQRGTSLTIQCQVDSQVTMMFWYRQQPGQSLTLIATANQGSEATYESGFVIDKFPISRPNLTFSTLTVSNMSPEDSSIYLCSVVGEAEAFFGQGTRLTVV.

This clonotype was seen a few times. This chain connects TRBV19 to TRBJ2-3; the D is unclear. CDR1 is LNHDA, CDR2 SQIVND, per germline (reference sequence). The V and J ends lost 7 bases and 4 bases respectively, with 9 bases between them. The CDR3 contains 12 residues. The CDR3 region has the DNA TGTGCCAGTAATGACGAGCCAGATACGCAGTATTTT. It yields the protein CASNDEPDTQYF.

J is TRBJ1-3 and V is TRBV28; the D is unclear. Trimming removed 4 bases from V and 0 bases from J, with 13 bases in between. Germline V lookup: CDR1 MDHEN, CDR2 SYDVKM. The CDR3 has 16 amino acids. The CDR3 coding sequence is TGTGCCAGCAGTTCCCTTAGTAGAGACTCTGGAAACACCATATATTTT. Its protein product is CASSSLSRDSGNTIYF.

V is TRBV28 and J is TRBJ1-5; 7 bases are a match to TRBD1. The CDR3 has 15 amino acids. Germline CDR1 is MDHEN and CDR2 is SYDVKM. The V gene end was trimmed by 8 bases and the J gene end by 0 bases; junction bases not matched to a gene: 7. CDR3 bases: TGTGCCAGCGGGGGACAGTCGATTAGCAATCAGCCCCAGCATTTT. Translation gives CASGGQSISNQPQHF.